This T cell receptor beta chain was observed in a study of T cell changes during pregnancy in multiple sclerosis. Germline-derived CDR1 and CDR2 are SGHVS and FQNEAQ. The CDR3 loop spans 16 amino acids. With V trimmed by 5 bases and J by 2 bases, 7 bases remained unmatched. The repertoire was sequenced with immunoSEQ multiplex PCR; TCRdb's copy has only in-frame clones and lacks some. The table shows tens of thousands of clones, with approximately 86% occurring only once. The specimen comprised CD4+ T cells from peripheral blood mononuclear cells, sampled in the first trimester of pregnancy. The chain links TRBV7-8 to TRBJ2-3; 10 nucleotides match TRBD2. The sequence was obtained from a female donor in good health, enrolled as a control in a pregnancy study. CDR3 sequence: CASSATLAGFTDTQYF. As DNA, the CDR3 is TGTGCCAGCAGCGCTACACTAGCGGGGTTCACAGATACGCAGTATTTT.